The rows below give T cell receptor beta chains drawn from one sample of a study of beta chain features in type 1 diabetes. Only in-frame clones appear in the TCRdb table, and some are missing; sequencing was by immunoSEQ multiplex PCR. The repertoire has about half a million clones, approximately 31% of them found once; the top ten carry 0.065%. The sequenced material came from naive CD4+ T cells from blood. The receptors here all came from a man aged 18-30 years in good health. Each CDR3 is given with its conserved first and last residue.

v_call,cdr3_length,cdr3_aa
TRBV29-1,12,CSVRAQRETQYF
TRBV6-5,14,CASRRGQGVFEAFF
TRBV28,15,CASSSRLAGTDTQYF
TRBV10-3,12,CAISERGNEQYF
TRBV25-1,13,CASSGTTGETQYF
TRBV30,12,CAWGQNTGELFF
TRBV5-1,15,CASSPSGVGTGELFF
TRBV6-5,13,CASRSAPGNTIYF
TRBV30,13,CAWSGDRGTEAFF
TRBV15,15,CATSRDGTSTDTQYF
TRBV5-5,16,CASSYSLGSSYNEQFF
TRBV14,13,CASSHLTGREQFF
TRBV28,16,CASSPMTRLAYNEQFF
TRBV29-1,16,CSVVVWTSGRSDTQYF
TRBV7-8,14,CASMARVGSEKLFF
TRBV27,14,CASSSQAQRGGYTF
TRBV30,15,CAWSRLAVTYNEQFF
TRBV7-9,14,CASSLRPGGSEQYF
TRBV6-1,16,CASSESQFQGYNEQFF
TRBV10-3,14,CAISPDRATGELFF
TRBV30,15,CAWSVLLRVGTEAFF
TRBV7-2,12,CASSLMADTQYF
TRBV11-1,14,CASSLGSVANEQFF
TRBV7-9,13,CASSLRDNYGYTF
TRBV9,18,CASSPRDRVAFSPGELFF
TRBV9,15,CASSVGVAGEWKQYF
TRBV30,14,CAWSVRRTENIQYF
TRBV4-3,17,CASSRGQGGASNYGYTF
TRBV2,14,CASSIDRVVETQYF
TRBV30,15,CAWSVGLAGTDTQYF
TRBV5-4,13,CASSWAGRETQYF
TRBV30,14,CAWSADRGYQPQHF
TRBV7-6,17,CASSLDPAGVGKNIQYF
TRBV5-4,14,CASSLVAGEETQYF